This TCR beta chain is drawn from a study of shared clonotypes between healthy human individuals. The V gene's germline CDR1 is SGHAT and CDR2 FQDESV (reference sequence). The CDR3 has 15 residues. TCRdb's copy holds only in-frame clones and misses some; the assay was immunoSEQ multiplex PCR. In the table there are about 980,000 clones, about 80% of which are singletons. Details on this clone: This clone may be a read error of a much larger clone one base away.

What was sequenced was memory CD4+ T cells sorted from blood. As to subset: CD45RA-negative fraction. This TCR was recovered from a man aged 18 to 35 in good health. V gene TRBV11-1 combines with J gene TRBJ1-1, with 7 positions matching TRBD1. The CDR3 DNA reads as TGTACCAGCAGCTCCTCACGACAGGGGAACACTGAAGCTTTCTTT. As protein: CTSSSSRQGNTEAFF.